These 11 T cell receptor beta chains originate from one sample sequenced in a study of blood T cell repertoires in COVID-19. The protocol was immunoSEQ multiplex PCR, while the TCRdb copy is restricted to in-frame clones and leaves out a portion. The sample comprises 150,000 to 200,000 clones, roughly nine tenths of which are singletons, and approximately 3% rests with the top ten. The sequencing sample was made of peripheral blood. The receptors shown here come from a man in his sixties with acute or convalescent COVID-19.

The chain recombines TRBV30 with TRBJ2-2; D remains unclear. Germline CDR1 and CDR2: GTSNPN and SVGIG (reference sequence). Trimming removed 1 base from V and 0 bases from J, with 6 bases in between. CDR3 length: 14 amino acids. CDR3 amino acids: CAWSAEANTGELFF. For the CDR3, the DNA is TGTGCCTGGAGTGCCGAGGCGAACACCGGGGAGCTGTTTTTT.

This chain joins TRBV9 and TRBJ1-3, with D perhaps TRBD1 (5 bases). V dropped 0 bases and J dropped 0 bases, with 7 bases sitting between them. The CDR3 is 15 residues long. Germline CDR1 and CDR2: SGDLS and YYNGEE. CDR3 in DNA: TGTGCCAGCAGCGTAGGGACAAGCTCTGGAAACACCATATATTTT. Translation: CASSVGTSSGNTIYF.

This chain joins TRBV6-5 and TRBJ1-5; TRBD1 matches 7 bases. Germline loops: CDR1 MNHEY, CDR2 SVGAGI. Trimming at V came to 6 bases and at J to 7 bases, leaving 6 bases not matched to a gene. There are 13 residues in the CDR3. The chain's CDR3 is CASRRQGGQPQHF. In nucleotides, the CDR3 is TGTGCCAGCAGGAGACAGGGAGGCCAGCCCCAGCATTTT.

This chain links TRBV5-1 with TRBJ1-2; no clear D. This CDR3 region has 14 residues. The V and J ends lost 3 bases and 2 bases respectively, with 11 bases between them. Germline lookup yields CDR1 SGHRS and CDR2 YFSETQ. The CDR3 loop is CASSSPGENYGYTF. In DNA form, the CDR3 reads TGCGCCAGCAGCTCCCCGGGAGAAAACTATGGCTACACCTTC.

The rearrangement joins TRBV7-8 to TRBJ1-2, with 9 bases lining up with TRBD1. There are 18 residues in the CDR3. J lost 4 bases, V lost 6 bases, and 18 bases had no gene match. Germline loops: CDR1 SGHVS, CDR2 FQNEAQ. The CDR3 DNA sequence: TGTGCCAGCAGTTCCCAGGGTCTTGACAGGGGGGGTTCCTATGGCTACACCTTC. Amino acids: CASSSQGLDRGGSYGYTF.

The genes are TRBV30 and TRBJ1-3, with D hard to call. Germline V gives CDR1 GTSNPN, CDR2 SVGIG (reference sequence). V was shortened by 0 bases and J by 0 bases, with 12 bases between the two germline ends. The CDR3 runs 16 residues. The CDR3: CAWSVSGYSSGNTIYF. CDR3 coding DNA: TGTGCCTGGAGTGTATCAGGATATTCCTCTGGAAACACCATATATTTT.

CDR3 sequence: CASSVEDRGYGYTF. The CDR3 DNA reads as TGCGCCAGCAGCGTAGAGGACAGGGGGTATGGCTACACCTTC. V and J are TRBV4-3 and TRBJ1-2, with TRBD1 matching over 10 bases. The CDR3 runs 14 residues. Germline V CDR1 and CDR2: LGHNA, YSLEER. Trimming took 5 bases from V and 5 from J; bases not matched to a gene: 5.

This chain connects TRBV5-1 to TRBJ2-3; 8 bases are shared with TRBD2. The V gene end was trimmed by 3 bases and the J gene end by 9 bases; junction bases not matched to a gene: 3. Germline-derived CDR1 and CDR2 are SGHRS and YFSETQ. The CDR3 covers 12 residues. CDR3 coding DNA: TGCGCCAGCAGCTCTGGACTAGCCACGCAGTATTTT. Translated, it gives CASSSGLATQYF.

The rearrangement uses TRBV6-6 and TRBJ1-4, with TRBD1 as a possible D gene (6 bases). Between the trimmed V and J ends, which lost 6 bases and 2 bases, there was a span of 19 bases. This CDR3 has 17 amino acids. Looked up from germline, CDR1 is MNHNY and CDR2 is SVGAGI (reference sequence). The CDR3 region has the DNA TGTGCCAGCAGCCGAACTCAGGGGTTTTCGACTAATGAAAAACTGTTTTTT. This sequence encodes CASSRTQGFSTNEKLFF.

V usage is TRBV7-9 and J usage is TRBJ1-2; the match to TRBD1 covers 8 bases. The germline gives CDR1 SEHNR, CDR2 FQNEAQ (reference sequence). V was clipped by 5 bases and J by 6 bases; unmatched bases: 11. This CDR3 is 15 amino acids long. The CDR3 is CASSASGQGRDGYTF. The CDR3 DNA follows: TGTGCCAGCAGCGCCTCCGGACAGGGTAGAGATGGCTACACCTTC.

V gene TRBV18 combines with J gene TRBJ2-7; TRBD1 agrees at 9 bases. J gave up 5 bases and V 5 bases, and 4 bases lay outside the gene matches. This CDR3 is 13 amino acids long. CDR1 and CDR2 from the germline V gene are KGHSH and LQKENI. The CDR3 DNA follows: TGTGCCAGCTCAACCGGGACAGGGAACGAGCAGTACTTC. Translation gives CASSTGTGNEQYF.